The T cell receptor (beta chain) described here comes from a study of blood T cell repertoires in COVID-19. This CDR3 comprises 15 residues. V was clipped by 5 bases and J by 3 bases; unmatched bases: 6. CDR1 is SGHNT and CDR2 is YENEEA in the germline V gene. The protocol was immunoSEQ multiplex PCR, while the TCRdb copy is restricted to in-frame clones and leaves out a portion. The table includes roughly 260,000 clones, 83% detected once. Cohorts were based on clinical histories the participants reported. This clonotype was obtained from a woman between 40 and 50 years old who had been exposed to COVID-19. The rearrangement joins TRBV11-3 to TRBJ2-2; 7 nucleotides line up with TRBD1. Sequencing used PBMCs or T cells enriched from blood (not recorded which). The CDR3 coding sequence is TGTGCCAGCAGCCCGGACAGGCCTGACACCGGGGAGCTGTTTTTT. Its protein product is CASSPDRPDTGELFF.